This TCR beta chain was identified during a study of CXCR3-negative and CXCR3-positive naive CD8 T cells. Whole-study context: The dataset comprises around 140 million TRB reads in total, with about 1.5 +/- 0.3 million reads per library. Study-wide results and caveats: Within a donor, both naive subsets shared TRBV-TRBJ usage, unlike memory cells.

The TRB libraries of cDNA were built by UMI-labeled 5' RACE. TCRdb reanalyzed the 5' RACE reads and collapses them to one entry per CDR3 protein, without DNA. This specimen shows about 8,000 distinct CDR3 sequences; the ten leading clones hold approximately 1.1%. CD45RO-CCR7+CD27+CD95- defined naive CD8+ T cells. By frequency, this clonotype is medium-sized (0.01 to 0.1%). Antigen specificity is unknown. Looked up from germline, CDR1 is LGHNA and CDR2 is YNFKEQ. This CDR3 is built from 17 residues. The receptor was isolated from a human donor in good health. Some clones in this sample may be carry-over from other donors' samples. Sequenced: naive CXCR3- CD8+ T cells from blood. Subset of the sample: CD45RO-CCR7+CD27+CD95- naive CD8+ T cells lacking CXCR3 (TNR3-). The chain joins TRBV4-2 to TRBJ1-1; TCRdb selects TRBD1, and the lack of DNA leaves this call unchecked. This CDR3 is CASSPGTGDPMNTEAFF.